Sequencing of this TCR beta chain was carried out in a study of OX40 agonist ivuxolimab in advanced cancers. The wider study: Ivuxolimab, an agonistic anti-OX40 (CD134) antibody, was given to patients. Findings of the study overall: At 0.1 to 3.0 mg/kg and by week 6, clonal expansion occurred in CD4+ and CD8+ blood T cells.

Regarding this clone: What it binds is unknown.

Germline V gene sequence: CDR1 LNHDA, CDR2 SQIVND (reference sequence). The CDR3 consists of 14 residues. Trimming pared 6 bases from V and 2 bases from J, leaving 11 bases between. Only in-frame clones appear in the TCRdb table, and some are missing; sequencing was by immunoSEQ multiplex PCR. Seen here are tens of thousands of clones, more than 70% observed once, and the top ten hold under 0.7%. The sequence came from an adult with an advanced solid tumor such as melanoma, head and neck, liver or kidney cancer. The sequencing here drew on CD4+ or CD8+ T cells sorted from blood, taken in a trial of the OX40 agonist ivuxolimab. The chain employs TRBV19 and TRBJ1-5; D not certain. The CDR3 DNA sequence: TGTGCCAGTAGGCCGGGATCGGGCAATCAGCCCCAGCATTTT. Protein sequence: CASRPGSGNQPQHF.